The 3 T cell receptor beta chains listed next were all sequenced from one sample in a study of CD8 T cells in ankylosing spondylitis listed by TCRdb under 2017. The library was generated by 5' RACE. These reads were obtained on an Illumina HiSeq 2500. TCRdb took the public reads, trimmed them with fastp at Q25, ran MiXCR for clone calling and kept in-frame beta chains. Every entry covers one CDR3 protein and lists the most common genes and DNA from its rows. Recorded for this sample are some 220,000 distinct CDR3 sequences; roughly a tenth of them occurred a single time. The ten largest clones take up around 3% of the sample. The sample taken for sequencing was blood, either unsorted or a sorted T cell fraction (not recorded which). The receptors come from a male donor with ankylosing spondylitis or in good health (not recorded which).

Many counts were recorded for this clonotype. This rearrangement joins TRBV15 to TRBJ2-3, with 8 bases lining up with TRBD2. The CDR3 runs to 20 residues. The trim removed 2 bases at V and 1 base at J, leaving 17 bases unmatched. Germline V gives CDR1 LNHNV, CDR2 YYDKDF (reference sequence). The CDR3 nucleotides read TGTGCCACCAGCAGACCCCCAAGCCAGCGGGAGCTATTGCGCACAGATACGCAGTATTTT. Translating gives CATSRPPSQRELLRTDTQYF.

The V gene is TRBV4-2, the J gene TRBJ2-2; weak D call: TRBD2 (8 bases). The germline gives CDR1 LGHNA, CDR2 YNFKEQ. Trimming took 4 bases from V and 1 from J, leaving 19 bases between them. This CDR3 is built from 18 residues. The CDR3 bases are TGTGCCAGCAGCCTGATCTTAGCGGGACAGATGAACACCGGGGAGCTGTTTTTT. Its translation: CASSLILAGQMNTGELFF.

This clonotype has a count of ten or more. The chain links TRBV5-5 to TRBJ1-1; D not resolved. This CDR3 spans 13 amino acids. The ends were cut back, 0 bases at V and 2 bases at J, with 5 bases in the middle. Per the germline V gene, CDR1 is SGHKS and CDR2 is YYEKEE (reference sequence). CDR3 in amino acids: CASSLGINTEAFF. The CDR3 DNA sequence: TGTGCCAGCAGCTTGGGCATCAACACTGAAGCTTTCTTT.